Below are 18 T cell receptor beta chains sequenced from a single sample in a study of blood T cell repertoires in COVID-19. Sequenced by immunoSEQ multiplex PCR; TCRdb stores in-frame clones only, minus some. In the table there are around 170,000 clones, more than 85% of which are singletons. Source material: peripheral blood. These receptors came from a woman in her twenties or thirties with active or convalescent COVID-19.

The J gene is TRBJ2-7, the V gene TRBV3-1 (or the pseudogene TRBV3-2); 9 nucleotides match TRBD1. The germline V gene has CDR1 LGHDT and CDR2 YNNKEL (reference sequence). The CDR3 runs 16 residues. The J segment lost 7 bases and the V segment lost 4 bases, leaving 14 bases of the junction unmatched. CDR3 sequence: CASSPAGNRGRQEQYF. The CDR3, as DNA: TGTGCCAGCAGCCCAGCAGGAAACAGGGGGCGACAAGAGCAGTACTTC.

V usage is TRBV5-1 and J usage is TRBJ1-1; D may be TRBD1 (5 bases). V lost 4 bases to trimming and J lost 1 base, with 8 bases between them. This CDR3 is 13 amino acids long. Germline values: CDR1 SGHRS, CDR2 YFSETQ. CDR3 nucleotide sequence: TGCGCCAGCAGCCCACAGGAGAACACTGAAGCTTTCTTT. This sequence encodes CASSPQENTEAFF.

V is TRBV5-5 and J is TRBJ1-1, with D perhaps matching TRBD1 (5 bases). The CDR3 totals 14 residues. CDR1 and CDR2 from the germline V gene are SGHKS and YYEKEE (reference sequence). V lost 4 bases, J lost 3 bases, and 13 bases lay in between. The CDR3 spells CASSRQPIDTEAFF. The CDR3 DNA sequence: TGTGCCAGCAGCCGACAGCCAATTGACACTGAAGCTTTCTTT. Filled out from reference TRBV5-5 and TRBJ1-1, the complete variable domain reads DAGVTQSPTHLIKTRGQQVTLRCSPISGHKSVSWYQQVLGQGPQFIFQYYEKEERGRGNFPDRFSARQFPNYSSELNVNALLLGDSALYLCASSRQPIDTEAFFGQGTRLTVV.

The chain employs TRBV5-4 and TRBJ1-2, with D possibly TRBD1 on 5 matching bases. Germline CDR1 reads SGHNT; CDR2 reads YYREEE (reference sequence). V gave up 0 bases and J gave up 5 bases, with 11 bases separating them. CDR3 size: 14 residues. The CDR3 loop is CASSLVDKVYGYTF. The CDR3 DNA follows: TGTGCCAGCAGCTTGGTGGACAAGGTTTATGGCTACACCTTC.

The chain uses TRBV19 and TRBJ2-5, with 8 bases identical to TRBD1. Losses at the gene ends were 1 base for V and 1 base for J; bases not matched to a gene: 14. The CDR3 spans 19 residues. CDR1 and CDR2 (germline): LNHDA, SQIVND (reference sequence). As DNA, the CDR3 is TGTGCCAGTAGTATAGGACTTGGACAGGGAACCAAATTCCAAGAGACCCAGTACTTC. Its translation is CASSIGLGQGTKFQETQYF.

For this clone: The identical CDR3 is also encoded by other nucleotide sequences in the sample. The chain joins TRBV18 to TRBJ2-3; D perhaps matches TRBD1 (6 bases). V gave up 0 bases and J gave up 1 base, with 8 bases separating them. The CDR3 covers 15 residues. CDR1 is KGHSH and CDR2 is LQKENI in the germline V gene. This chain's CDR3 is CASSPPQGRTDTQYF. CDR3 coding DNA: TGTGCCAGCTCACCACCCCAGGGGCGCACAGATACGCAGTATTTT.

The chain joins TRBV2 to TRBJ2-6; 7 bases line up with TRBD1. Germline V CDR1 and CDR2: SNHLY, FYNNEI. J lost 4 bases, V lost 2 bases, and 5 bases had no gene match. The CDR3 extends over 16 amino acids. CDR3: CASSEKTGVGANVLTF. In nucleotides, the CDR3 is TGTGCCAGCAGTGAAAAAACAGGGGTCGGGGCCAACGTCCTGACTTTC.

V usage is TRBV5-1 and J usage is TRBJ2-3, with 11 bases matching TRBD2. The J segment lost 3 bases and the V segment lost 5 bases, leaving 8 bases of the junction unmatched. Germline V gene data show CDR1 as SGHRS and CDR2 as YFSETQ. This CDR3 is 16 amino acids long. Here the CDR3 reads CASSMGSSGGTDTQYF. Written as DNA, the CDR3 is TGCGCCAGCAGTATGGGGTCTAGCGGGGGGACAGATACGCAGTATTTT.

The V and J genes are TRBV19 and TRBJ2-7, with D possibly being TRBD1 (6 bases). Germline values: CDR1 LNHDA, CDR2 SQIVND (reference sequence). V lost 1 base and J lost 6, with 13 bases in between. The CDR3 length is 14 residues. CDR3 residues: CASSIGAGAAEQYF. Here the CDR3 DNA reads TGTGCCAGTAGTATAGGGGCAGGGGCGGCCGAGCAGTACTTC.

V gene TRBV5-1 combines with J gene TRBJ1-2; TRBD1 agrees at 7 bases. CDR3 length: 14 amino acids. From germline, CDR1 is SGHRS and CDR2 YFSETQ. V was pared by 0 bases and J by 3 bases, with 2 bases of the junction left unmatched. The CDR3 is CASSLGGQYYGYTF. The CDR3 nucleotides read TGCGCCAGCAGCTTGGGGGGACAGTACTATGGCTACACCTTC.

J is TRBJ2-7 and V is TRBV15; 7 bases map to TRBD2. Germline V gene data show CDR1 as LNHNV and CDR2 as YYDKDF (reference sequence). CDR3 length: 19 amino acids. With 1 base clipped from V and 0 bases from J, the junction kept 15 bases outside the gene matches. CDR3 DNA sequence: TGTGCCACCAGCAGAGCGGTGGGCGCCGAGCGGGGAGCCTCCTACGAGCAGTACTTC. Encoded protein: CATSRAVGAERGASYEQYF.

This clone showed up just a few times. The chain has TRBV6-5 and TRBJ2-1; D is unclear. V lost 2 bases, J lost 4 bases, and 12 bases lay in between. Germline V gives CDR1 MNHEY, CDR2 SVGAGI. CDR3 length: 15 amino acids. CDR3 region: CASSYDSQPYNEQFF. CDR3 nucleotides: TGTGCCAGCAGTTACGACTCCCAACCTTACAATGAGCAGTTCTTC.

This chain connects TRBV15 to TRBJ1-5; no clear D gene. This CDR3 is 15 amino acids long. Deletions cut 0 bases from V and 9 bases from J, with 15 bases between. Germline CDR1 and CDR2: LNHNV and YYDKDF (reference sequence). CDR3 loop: CATSRDSAGFGPQHF. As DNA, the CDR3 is TGTGCCACCAGCAGAGATTCGGCAGGTTTTGGGCCCCAGCATTTT.

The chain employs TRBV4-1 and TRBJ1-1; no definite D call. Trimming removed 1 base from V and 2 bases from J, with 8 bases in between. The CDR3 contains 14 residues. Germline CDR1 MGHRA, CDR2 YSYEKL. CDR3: CASSQVSQNTEAFF. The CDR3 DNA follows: TGCGCCAGCAGCCAAGTTTCCCAAAACACTGAAGCTTTCTTT.

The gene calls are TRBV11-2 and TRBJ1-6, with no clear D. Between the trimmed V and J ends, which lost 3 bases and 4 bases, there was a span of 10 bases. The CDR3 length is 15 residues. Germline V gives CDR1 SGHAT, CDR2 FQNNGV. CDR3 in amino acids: CASSFTVPYNSPLHF. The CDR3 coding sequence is TGTGCCAGCAGCTTTACAGTGCCTTATAATTCACCCCTCCACTTT.

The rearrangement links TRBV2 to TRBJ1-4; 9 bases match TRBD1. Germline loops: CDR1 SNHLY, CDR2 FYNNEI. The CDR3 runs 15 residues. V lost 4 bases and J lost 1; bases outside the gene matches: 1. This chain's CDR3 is CASSATGGTNEKLFF. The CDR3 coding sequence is TGTGCCAGCAGTGCGACAGGGGGAACTAATGAAAAACTGTTTTTT.

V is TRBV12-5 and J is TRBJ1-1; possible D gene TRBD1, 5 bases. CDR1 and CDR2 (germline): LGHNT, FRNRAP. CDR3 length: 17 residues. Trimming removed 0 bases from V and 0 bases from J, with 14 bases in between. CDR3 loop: CASGLVGQGNMNTEAFF. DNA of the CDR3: TGTGCTAGTGGTTTGGTAGGCCAGGGCAACATGAACACTGAAGCTTTCTTT.

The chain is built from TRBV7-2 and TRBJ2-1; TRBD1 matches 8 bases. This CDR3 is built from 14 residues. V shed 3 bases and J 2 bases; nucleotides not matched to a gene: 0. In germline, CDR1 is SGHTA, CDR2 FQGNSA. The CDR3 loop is CASSLTGAYNEQFF. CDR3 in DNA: TGTGCCAGCAGCTTGACAGGGGCCTACAATGAGCAGTTCTTC.